The 17 T cell receptor beta chains below were found in one sample sequenced in a study of graft-versus-host responses after intestinal transplantation. Sequenced by immunoSEQ multiplex PCR; TCRdb stores in-frame clones only, minus some. Of thousands of clones in the sample, over 60% were seen once. Graft samples were processed, releasing intraepithelial and lamina propria lymphocytes. The material was ileum tissue, obtained around 250 days after intestinal transplant. These receptors all stem from a human patient who received an intestinal transplant, so some T cells may come from the graft donor.

This chain connects TRBV6-5 to TRBJ1-2; 8 nucleotides align to TRBD1. Germline CDR1 and CDR2: MNHEY and SVGAGI. J was trimmed by 0 bases and V by 5 bases; bases with no gene match: 2. This CDR3 has 14 amino acids. The DNA for the CDR3 is TGTGCCAGCAGTCGGACAGGGCCTAACTATGGCTACACCTTC. Translation gives CASSRTGPNYGYTF.

The J gene is TRBJ2-7, the V gene TRBV4-1, with 8 bases matching TRBD2. V shed 1 base and J 3 bases; nucleotides not matched to a gene: 5. This CDR3 is built from 15 residues. The germline V gene has CDR1 MGHRA and CDR2 YSYEKL. The CDR3 loop reads CASSQADSGSYEQYF. The CDR3, as DNA: TGCGCCAGCAGCCAAGCTGACAGCGGGAGCTACGAGCAGTACTTC.

This clone has more than one count but fewer than ten. CDR3 loop: CASSAGTHYSNQPQHF. CDR3 in DNA: TGTGCCAGTAGTGCAGGGACACACTATAGCAATCAGCCCCAGCATTTT. The rearrangement uses TRBV19 and TRBJ1-5; perhaps TRBD1 as D (6 bases). The V gene's germline CDR1 is LNHDA and CDR2 SQIVND (reference sequence). The V end lost 5 bases, the J end lost 0 bases, and 14 bases lay between the germline ends. CDR3 length equals 16 residues.

The J gene is TRBJ2-1, the V gene TRBV30; TRBD1 aligns across 8 bases. Germline-derived CDR1 and CDR2 are GTSNPN and SVGIG (reference sequence). The length of the CDR3 is 16 residues. Trimming took 1 base from V and 6 from J; bases not matched to a gene: 11. CDR3 loop: CAWSAGIGQGSNEQFF. CDR3 nucleotide sequence: TGTGCCTGGAGTGCTGGAATAGGACAGGGAAGCAATGAGCAGTTCTTC.

Only a few counts were recorded for this clone. The chain has TRBV6-1 and TRBJ2-7, with 10 bases lining up with TRBD1. Germline values: CDR1 MNHNS, CDR2 SASEGT. The ends lost 7 bases at V and 4 bases at J; junction bases unmatched: 4. The CDR3 contains 13 residues. Written as DNA, the CDR3 is TGTGCCAGCATCAGACAGGGGGCGTACGAGCAGTACTTC. Residues: CASIRQGAYEQYF.

The chain is built from TRBV10-3 and TRBJ1-5; no clear D. The CDR3 contains 15 residues. Germline CDR1 reads ENHRY; CDR2 reads SYGVKD. The V end was cut by 6 bases, the J end by 1 base, with 13 bases between. The CDR3 coding sequence is TGTGCCATCAGCAAAGGACGAGGGAGCAATCAGCCCCAGCATTTT. Translation gives CAISKGRGSNQPQHF.

V and J are TRBV11-2 and TRBJ2-7; TRBD1 is a possible D gene (6 bases). Trimming cost V 4 bases and J 7 bases, with 14 bases left between them. Germline assignment: CDR1 SGHAT and CDR2 FQNNGV. This CDR3 spans 13 amino acids. The CDR3 loop is CASSSQGSLEQYF. CDR3 bases: TGTGCCAGCAGCTCACAGGGTTCTTTGGAGCAGTACTTC.

This chain connects TRBV13 to TRBJ2-1, with TRBD2 matching 8 bases. CDR1 is PRHDT, CDR2 FYEKMQ, per germline (reference sequence). CDR3 length equals 15 residues. Trimming removed 4 bases from V and 4 bases from J; junction bases left unmatched: 6. The CDR3 region is CASSSVAGGYNEQFF. The CDR3 DNA sequence: TGTGCCAGCAGCTCCGTGGCGGGAGGTTACAATGAGCAGTTCTTC.

V usage is TRBV6-1 and J usage is TRBJ2-5, with unresolved D. The CDR3 contains 14 residues. The V gene's germline CDR1 is MNHNS and CDR2 SASEGT. The V and J ends lost 2 bases and 4 bases respectively, with 11 bases between them. CDR3: CASSEISEIETQYF. The CDR3 region has the DNA TGTGCCAGCAGTGAAATCAGCGAAATAGAGACCCAGTACTTC.

CDR3 sequence: CASSPGGVPQYF. In DNA form, the CDR3 reads TGTGCCAGCAGCCCAGGCGGGGTCCCGCAGTATTTT. The chain is built from TRBV5-6 and TRBJ2-3; possibly TRBD2 for D (6 bases). Germline V CDR1 and CDR2: SGHDT, YYEEEE. This CDR3 has 12 residues. Trimming cost V 4 bases and J 10 bases, with 13 bases left between them.

CDR3 residues: CASSLTSGRGNEQYF. The CDR3 bases are TGTGCCAGCAGTCTGACCAGCGGGAGGGGAAACGAGCAGTACTTC. The chain links TRBV27 to TRBJ2-7; the match to TRBD2 covers 10 bases. Unmatched junction bases numbered 9, after V lost 5 bases and J lost 5 bases. CDR3 length equals 15 residues. Germline V CDR1 and CDR2: MNHEY, SMNVEV (reference sequence).

This clone was observed a few times. The rearrangement uses TRBV2 and TRBJ1-5, with D tentatively TRBD1 (6 bases). The CDR3 loop spans 14 amino acids. The germline gives CDR1 SNHLY, CDR2 FYNNEI. V was clipped by 6 bases and J by 3 bases, with 12 bases between them. CDR3 region: CASSAGTTNQPQHF. CDR3 DNA sequence: TGTGCCAGCAGCGCCGGGACAACCAATCAGCCCCAGCATTTT.

V is TRBV27 and J is TRBJ2-7; possibly TRBD1 for D (5 bases). Germline CDR1 is MNHEY and CDR2 is SMNVEV (reference sequence). This CDR3 comprises 13 residues. V dropped 6 bases and J dropped 3 bases, with 12 bases sitting between them. CDR3 coding DNA: TGTGCCAGCAGACAGGTAAATAACTACGAGCAGTACTTC. Protein sequence: CASRQVNNYEQYF.

In this sample, this clone turned up a few times. V gene TRBV11-3 combines with J gene TRBJ2-1; 9 bases fit TRBD2. This CDR3 is built from 13 residues. Trimming cost V 8 bases and J 5 bases; bases outside gene matches: 4. Germline CDR1 is SGHNT and CDR2 is YENEEA. The CDR3 DNA is TGTGCCAGCGGGACTAGCCTGGACAATGAGCAGTTCTTC. This sequence encodes CASGTSLDNEQFF.

The CDR3 DNA reads as TGTGCCAGCAGCCAAGGGACAGCACTCCACGAGCAGTACTTC. Translation gives CASSQGTALHEQYF. This rearrangement joins TRBV14 to TRBJ2-7; TRBD1 is a possible D gene (6 bases). The germline CDR1 and CDR2 sequences are SGHDN and FVKESK. CDR3 length equals 14 residues. With 1 base removed from V and 5 bases from J, the gap between germline ends came to 12 bases.

The count of this clone is one. The rearrangement joins TRBV18 to TRBJ2-7; tentatively, D is TRBD2 (5 bases). Trimming removed 5 bases from V and 1 base from J, with 6 bases in between. CDR1 and CDR2 (germline): KGHSH, LQKENI. There are 12 residues in the CDR3. The CDR3 nucleotides are TGTGCCAGCTCAGACTATTCCTACGAGCAGTACTTC. Translated, it gives CASSDYSYEQYF.

This clone was picked up one time. The V and J genes are TRBV5-1 and TRBJ1-3; D is unclear. In germline, CDR1 is SGHRS, CDR2 YFSETQ. This CDR3 contains 14 residues. The V end lost 0 bases, the J end lost 0 bases, and 4 bases lay between the germline ends. CDR3 sequence: CASSLDSSGNTIYF. The CDR3, as DNA: TGCGCCAGCAGCTTGGACAGCTCTGGAAACACCATATATTTT.